The source of this TCR beta chain is a study of blood T cell repertoires in COVID-19 (dated by TCRdb to 2018 to 2021). Regarding the complete study: Samples covering the acute and convalescent phases of COVID-19 were provided by collaborators in the United States, Italy and Spain. The material from the prospective study consisted of cDNA or gDNA derived from T cells, B-cell-depleted T cells, or PBMCs. The dataset comprised deeply sampled blood TCRbeta repertoires from subjects exposed to, actively infected with, or recovered from COVID-19. The repertoires were made available in a free public database intended to serve as a resource for research on the immune response to SARS-CoV-2. The samples were drawn from the first 160 participants of the ongoing ImmuneRACE study and from 1,254 subjects provided by 6 global collaborators. The sample metadata nearly always contained a de-identified subject ID, COVID-19 status, age in years and sex. HLA class I and class II types, where available, came from metadata supplied by the sample provider rather than from assay-based typing. What the work shows at the level of the full study, not this receptor alone: The amount of clinical and demographic metadata varied by source and participant and was provided uncurated.

Comment on this clone: No cognate antigen has been identified for it. Per-base qualities were not stored, and no clone one base away is much larger.

Samples from volunteer blood donors who had recovered from COVID-19 were contributed by a second Seattle source. Collaborating institutions collected whole blood in K2EDTA tubes following their own protocols. For TCRbeta analysis, collaborators shipped samples in one of three forms: frozen whole blood, isolated PBMCs, or DNA extracted from either of those sample types. The germline V end is reduced by 3 bases and the J end by 4 bases; junction bases left unmatched: 7. CDR1 and CDR2, looked up from the germline V gene, are SGHAT and FQNNGV. The CDR3 runs 16 residues from the cysteine to the phenylalanine. Here the CDR3 DNA is all that survives: 48 bases in frame from base 1. TCRbeta CDR3 regions were amplified from genomic DNA by means of the immunoSEQ Assay, a bias-controlled multiplex PCR. The paper's data handling went like this. Within the assay, amplification of reference gene primers was used to estimate how many nucleated cells each sample contained. To quantify the absolute abundance of each unique TCRbeta CDR3 rearrangement, sequence reads were collapsed and filtered. For each sample, productive Simpson clonality was calculated by taking the square root of Simpson's diversity index across productive rearrangements. As stored in TCRdb, this immuneACCESS dataset retains in-frame rearrangements with V and J assigned. A fraction of the clones does not appear; measured against another copy, unresolved V genes explain less than half of the discrepancy, and the remainder lacks a known reason. The D gene and trimming were derived from the DNA, and the V and J assignments and clone size from that table. The sample table shows about 140,000 clones, and about nine tenths are seen once. Roughly two fifths of the sample is in the top ten clones.

The receptor's source is a man in his fifties who had recovered from COVID-19. The sequenced sample consisted of peripheral blood. This chain joins TRBV11-2 to TRBJ1-1; 11 bases in the junction line up with TRBD1. CDR3 loop: CASSFRTGGLGTEAFF. The DNA sequence is as follows: TGTGCCAGCAGCTTCAGGACAGGGGGCCTTGGCACTGAAGCTTTCTTT.